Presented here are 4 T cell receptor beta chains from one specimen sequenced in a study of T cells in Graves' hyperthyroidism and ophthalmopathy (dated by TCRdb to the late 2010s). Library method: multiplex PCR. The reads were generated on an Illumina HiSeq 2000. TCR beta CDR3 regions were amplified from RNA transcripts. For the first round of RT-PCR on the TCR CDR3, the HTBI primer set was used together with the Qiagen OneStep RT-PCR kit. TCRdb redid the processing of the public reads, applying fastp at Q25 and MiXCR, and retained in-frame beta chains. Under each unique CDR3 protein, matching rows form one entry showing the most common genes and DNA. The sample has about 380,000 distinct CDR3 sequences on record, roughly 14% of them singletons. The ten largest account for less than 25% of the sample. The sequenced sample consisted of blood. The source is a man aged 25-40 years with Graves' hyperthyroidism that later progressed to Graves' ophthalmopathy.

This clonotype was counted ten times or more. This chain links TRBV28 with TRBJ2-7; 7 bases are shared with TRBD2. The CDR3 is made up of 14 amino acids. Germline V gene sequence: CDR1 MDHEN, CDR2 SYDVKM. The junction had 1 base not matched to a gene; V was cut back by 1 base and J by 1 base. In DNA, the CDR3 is TGTGCCAGCAGTTTATTCGGGGGGTCCTACGAGCAGTACTTC. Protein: CASSLFGGSYEQYF.

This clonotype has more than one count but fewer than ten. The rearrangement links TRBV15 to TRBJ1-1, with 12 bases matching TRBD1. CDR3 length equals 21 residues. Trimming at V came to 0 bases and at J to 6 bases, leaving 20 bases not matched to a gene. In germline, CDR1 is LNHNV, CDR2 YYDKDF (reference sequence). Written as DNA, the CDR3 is TGTGCCACCAGCAGAGACGCCCGGGGACAGGGGGCGCGCGGGGCGGGGCCTGAAGCTTTCTTT. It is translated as CATSRDARGQGARGAGPEAFF.

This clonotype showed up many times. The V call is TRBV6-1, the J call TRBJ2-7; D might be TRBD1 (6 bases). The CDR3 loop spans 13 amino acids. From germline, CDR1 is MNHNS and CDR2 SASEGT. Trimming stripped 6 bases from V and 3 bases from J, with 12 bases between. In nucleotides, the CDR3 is TGTGCCAGCAGGGGGGCAGGGATCTACGAGCAGTACTTC. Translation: CASRGAGIYEQYF.

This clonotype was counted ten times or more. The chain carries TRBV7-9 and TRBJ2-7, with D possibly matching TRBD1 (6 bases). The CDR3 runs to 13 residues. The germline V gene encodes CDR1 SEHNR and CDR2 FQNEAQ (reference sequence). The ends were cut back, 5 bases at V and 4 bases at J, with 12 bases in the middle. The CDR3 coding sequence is TGTGCCAGCAGCCGGGCAGGGGTTTACGAGCAGTACTTC. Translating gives CASSRAGVYEQYF.